This T cell receptor (beta chain) was retrieved from a study of blood T cell repertoires in COVID-19. The germline V gene has CDR1 SGHDN and CDR2 FVKESK. This CDR3 region has 14 residues. V trimming: 4 bases; J trimming: 5 bases; junction bases outside the gene matches: 6. TCRdb keeps only in-frame clones here, not all; method: immunoSEQ multiplex PCR. Of around 58,000 clones in the sample, around 89% were seen once. The receptor comes from a woman in her forties who had recovered from COVID-19. The chain employs TRBV14 and TRBJ1-1; 8 nucleotides line up with TRBD1. Sequencing input: PBMCs or T cells enriched from blood (not recorded which). CDR3 coding DNA: TGTGCCAGCAGCCCAGGGGGCGACGGGACTGAAGCTTTCTTT. It encodes CASSPGGDGTEAFF.